This TCR beta chain was profiled in a study of blood T cell repertoires in COVID-19. Turning to the study itself: Some COVID-19 samples were acute and others convalescent; all came from the United States, Italy and Spain. Sample material is recorded as cDNA or gDNA derived from T cells, B-cell-depleted T cells, or PBMCs.

As processed by the authors: Cell counts per sample came from amplifying reference gene primers. Assay used: immunoSEQ multiplex PCR; TCRdb lists only in-frame clones, some missing. That table is the source of V, J and clone size, and D and trimming were worked out from the DNA. The sample has some 38,000 clones; approximately 80% are singletons. The CDR3 extends over 18 amino acids. Germline V gene lookup returns CDR1 DFQATT and CDR2 SNEGSKA (reference sequence). Trimming cost V 3 bases and J 4 bases; bases outside gene matches: 16. The genes are TRBV20-1 and TRBJ1-5, with 9 bases that match TRBD1. The clonotype comes from a man in his 60s in a cohort sampled during active COVID-19. Sequencing used peripheral blood. Written as DNA, the CDR3 is TGCAGTGCTAGTCTTCCCTTTGCCGGGACAGGGAATAATCAGCCCCAGCATTTT. This translates into CSASLPFAGTGNNQPQHF.